This T cell receptor beta chain was profiled in a study of CD8 T cells in ankylosing spondylitis. Study-level findings and limits: Clones linked to disease were reported to show significant enrichment in matched ankylosing spondylitis synovial fluid. It appeared that ankylosing spondylitis blood was characterized by a TCR beta motif of several highly homologous variants. Before this, some motif variants had been reported in reactive arthritis synovial fluid and blood.

This CDR3 spans 14 amino acids. The ends were cut back, 1 base at V and 4 bases at J, with 7 bases in the middle. CDR1 and CDR2 from the germline V gene are LNHNV and YYDKDF (reference sequence). Libraries for TCR beta were made by quantitative 5'-RACE with molecular barcodes. TCRdb called the 5' RACE reads again in MiXCR, with one record for every CDR3 protein. The table has some 140,000 distinct CDR3 sequences, roughly 8.8% seen once. As for this clonotype: The antigen is undetermined.

The rearrangement uses TRBV15 and TRBJ2-2; D remains ambiguous. This TCR derives from a male donor with ankylosing spondylitis. The specimen sequenced was synovial fluid, either unsorted or a sorted T cell fraction (not recorded which). The CDR3, as DNA: TGTGCCACCAGCAGAGCTGATCTCACCGGGGAGCTGTTTTTT. Translating gives CATSRADLTGELFF.